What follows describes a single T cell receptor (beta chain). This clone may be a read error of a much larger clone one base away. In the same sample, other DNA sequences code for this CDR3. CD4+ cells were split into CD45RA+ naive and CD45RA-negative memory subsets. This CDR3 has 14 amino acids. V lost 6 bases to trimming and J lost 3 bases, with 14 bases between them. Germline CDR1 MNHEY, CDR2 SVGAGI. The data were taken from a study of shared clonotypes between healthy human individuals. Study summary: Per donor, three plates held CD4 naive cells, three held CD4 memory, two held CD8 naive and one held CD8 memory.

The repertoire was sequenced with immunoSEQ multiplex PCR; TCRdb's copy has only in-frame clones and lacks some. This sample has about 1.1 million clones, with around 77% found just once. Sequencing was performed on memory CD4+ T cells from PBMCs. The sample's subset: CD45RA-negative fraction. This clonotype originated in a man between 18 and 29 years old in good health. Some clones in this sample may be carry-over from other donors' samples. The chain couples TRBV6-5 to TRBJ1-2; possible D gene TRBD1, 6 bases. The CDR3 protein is CASRQQGTHYGYTF. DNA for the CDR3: TGTGCCAGCAGACAACAGGGAACCCACTATGGCTACACCTTC.